The 7 T cell receptor beta chains below were found in one sample sequenced in a study of T cell responses to AZD1222 COVID-19 vaccine. The assay was immunoSEQ multiplex PCR, and TCRdb's table has in-frame clones only and misses some. The sample lists some 150,000 clones, 82% occurring once. Sequencing used peripheral blood, obtained on day 0 of MenACWY control vaccination. Source of these receptors: an adult in good health.

The rearrangement links TRBV6-5 to TRBJ1-3; 10 bases map to TRBD1. The germline gives CDR1 MNHEY, CDR2 SVGAGI. V shed 4 bases, J shed 3 bases, and the junction held 3 bases outside the gene matches. The length of the CDR3 is 15 residues. The CDR3 nucleotides are TGTGCCAGCAGTTTGGGGACAGGGGTTGGAAACACCATATATTTT. Translated, it gives CASSLGTGVGNTIYF.

The J gene is TRBJ2-7, the V gene TRBV6-5; the D gene is possibly TRBD1 (6 bases). This CDR3 has 14 residues. The germline V gene has CDR1 MNHEY and CDR2 SVGAGI. V dropped 6 bases and J dropped 4 bases, with 16 bases sitting between them. The CDR3 protein is CASSARGQSYEQYV. The DNA for the CDR3 is TGTGCCAGCAGCGCCCGGGGACAATCTTACGAGCAGTACGTC.

The chain combines TRBV6-1 with TRBJ2-3, with D perhaps matching TRBD1 (5 bases). Trimming removed 2 bases at V and 3 bases at J, with 18 bases between. This CDR3 has 17 amino acids. The germline CDR1 and CDR2 sequences are MNHNS and SASEGT. CDR3 region: CASSESGGRVKTDTQYF. In DNA, the CDR3 is TGTGCCAGCAGTGAATCGGGCGGCAGGGTAAAAACAGATACGCAGTATTTT.

The gene calls are TRBV2 and TRBJ1-2; 8 nucleotides match TRBD1. The CDR3 has 13 residues. Germline V gene sequence: CDR1 SNHLY, CDR2 FYNNEI. The trim removed 6 bases at V and 6 bases at J, leaving 6 bases unmatched. In DNA form, the CDR3 reads TGTGCCAGCAGGGCAGGGGGCGCAGATGGCTACACCTTC. This translates into CASRAGGADGYTF.

The rearrangement uses TRBV6-1 and TRBJ1-4; 7 bases map to TRBD1. The ends lost 6 bases at V and 8 bases at J; junction bases unmatched: 9. The germline gives CDR1 MNHNS, CDR2 SASEGT. The CDR3 length is 14 residues. For the CDR3, the DNA is TGTGCCAGCAGCCGAGACAGGGACCAAGAAAAACTGTTTTTT. Residues: CASSRDRDQEKLFF.

The chain combines TRBV6-5 with TRBJ2-2; possibly TRBD1 or TRBD2 for D (5 bases each). Looked up from germline, CDR1 is MNHEY and CDR2 is SVGAGI. The V and J ends lost 9 bases and 4 bases respectively, with 9 bases between them. This CDR3 spans 12 amino acids. The CDR3 reads CASRDLTGELFF. The CDR3 DNA sequence: TGTGCCAGTAGGGACCTCACCGGGGAGCTGTTTTTT.

This clone was detected only a few times. The chain combines TRBV13 with TRBJ2-3; D gene unclear. The CDR3 length is 13 residues. Trimming left V 5 bases short and J 6 bases short, with 12 bases between. Germline loops: CDR1 PRHDT, CDR2 FYEKMQ (reference sequence). As DNA, the CDR3 is TGTGCCAGCAGCAACAGACCCGGGGATACGCAGTATTTT. Residues: CASSNRPGDTQYF. The full variable domain, in which reference TRBV13 and TRBJ2-3 provide the parts outside the CDR3, is AAGVIQSPRHLIKEKRETATLKCYPIPRHDTVYWYQQGPGQDPQFLISFYEKMQSDKGSIPDRFSAQQFSDYHSELNMSSLELGDSALYFCASSNRPGDTQYFGPGTRLTVL.